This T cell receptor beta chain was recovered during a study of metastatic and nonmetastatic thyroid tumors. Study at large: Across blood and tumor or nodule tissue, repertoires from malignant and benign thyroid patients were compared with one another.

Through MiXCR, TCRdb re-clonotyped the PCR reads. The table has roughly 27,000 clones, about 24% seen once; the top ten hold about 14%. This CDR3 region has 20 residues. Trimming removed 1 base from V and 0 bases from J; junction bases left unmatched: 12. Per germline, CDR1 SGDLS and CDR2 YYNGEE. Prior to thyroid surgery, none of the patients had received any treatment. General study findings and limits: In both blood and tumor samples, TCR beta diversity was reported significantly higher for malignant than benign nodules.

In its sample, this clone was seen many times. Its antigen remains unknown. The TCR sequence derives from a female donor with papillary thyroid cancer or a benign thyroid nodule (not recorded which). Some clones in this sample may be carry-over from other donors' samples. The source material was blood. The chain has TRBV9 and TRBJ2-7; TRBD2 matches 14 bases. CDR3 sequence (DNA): TGTGCCAGCAGCGTATCGACAGCTACCGGACTAGCGGGAGGCTCCTACGAGCAGTACTTC. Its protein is CASSVSTATGLAGGSYEQYF. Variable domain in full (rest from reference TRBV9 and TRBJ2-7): DSGVTQTPKHLITATGQRVTLRCSPRSGDLSVYWYQQSLDQGLQFLIQYYNGEERAKGNILERFSAQQFPDLHSELNLSSLELGDSALYFCASSVSTATGLAGGSYEQYFGPGTRLTVT.